This entry lists 32 T cell receptor beta chains sequenced from one sample in a study of monozygotic twins with inflammatory bowel disease. TCRdb re-analyzed the 5' RACE reads; it lists each CDR3 protein once, without DNA. The sample is made up of about 110,000 distinct CDR3 sequences, and the top ten hold approximately 13% of it. The sample comprised blood. The receptors stem from a human donor with ulcerative colitis or Crohn's disease, or a healthy co-twin of an affected twin (not recorded which).

This chain uses TRBV28 with TRBJ1-2. CDR1 and CDR2 (germline): MDHEN, SYDVKM. CDR3 length: 14 amino acids. CDR3 residues: CASSLPAPHYGYTF.

This chain links TRBV15 with TRBJ1-2; checking the TCRdb D call of TRBD1 is not possible without DNA. CDR3 length: 15 residues. The germline V gene has CDR1 LNHNV and CDR2 YYDKDF (reference sequence). The CDR3 loop is CATSRDLGAVYGYTF.

The rearrangement links TRBV6-4 to TRBJ2-1; checking the TCRdb D call of TRBD2 is not possible without DNA. This CDR3 has 15 residues. CDR1 is MRHNA, CDR2 SNTAGT, per germline. CDR3: CAGSEGLAGRTEQFF.

The rearrangement uses TRBV28 and TRBJ2-7; TCRdb picks TRBD2, but there is no DNA to check that call. The CDR3 has 12 amino acids. In germline, CDR1 is MDHEN, CDR2 SYDVKM. This chain's CDR3 is CASRGTSYEQYF. The complete variable domain, with remaining parts taken from reference TRBV28 and TRBJ2-7, reads DVKVTQSSRYLVKRTGEKVFLECVQDMDHENMFWYRQDPGLGLRLIYFSYDVKMKEKGDIPEGYSVSREKKERFSLILESASTNQTSMYLCASRGTSYEQYFGPGTRLTVT.

The rearrangement links TRBV20-1 to TRBJ2-3; the TCRdb D gene call, TRBD1, has no DNA to confirm it. CDR3 length equals 15 residues. CDR1 and CDR2 (germline): DFQATT, SNEGSKA (reference sequence). CDR3 loop: CSAWDKPFFTDTQYF.

The rearrangement joins TRBV5-1 to TRBJ2-7; absent DNA, TCRdb's TRBD2 call cannot be checked. Germline lookup yields CDR1 SGHRS and CDR2 YFSETQ. This CDR3 has 16 amino acids. CDR3: CASSLEGLAGTYEQYF.

The V call is TRBV12-3 or TRBV12-4, the J call TRBJ1-1. The CDR3 has 13 residues. The CDR3 protein is CASSPTGWTEAFF.

The chain is built from TRBV5-1 and TRBJ1-6. The CDR3 sequence is 15 residues long. Germline-derived CDR1 and CDR2 are SGHRS and YFSETQ. CDR3 residues: CASSLEASYNSPLHF.

The gene calls are TRBV7-8 and TRBJ2-3; TCRdb calls TRBD2, which cannot be checked without DNA. Germline-derived CDR1 and CDR2 are SGHVS and FQNEAQ. This CDR3 contains 15 residues. The CDR3 protein is CASSLGLAGWDTQYF.

The chain joins TRBV20-1 to TRBJ1-2; TCRdb reports TRBD1, a call that lacks DNA to check it against. Germline loops: CDR1 DFQATT, CDR2 SNEGSKA (reference sequence). This CDR3 spans 13 amino acids. The CDR3 protein is CSANVPRDYGYTF.

The chain joins TRBV6-6 to TRBJ1-1. CDR3 size: 13 residues. Germline V lookup: CDR1 MNHNY, CDR2 SVGAGI (reference sequence). This chain's CDR3 is CASRIEWNTEAFF.

The gene calls are TRBV18 and TRBJ2-1; with no DNA, the TCRdb D assignment of TRBD2 cannot be verified. CDR1 and CDR2 (germline): KGHSH, LQKENI. The CDR3 has 12 amino acids. The CDR3 protein is CASSPSSDEQFF.

This chain's CDR3 is CSGGGQGADEQFF. This chain joins TRBV29-1 and TRBJ2-1; TCRdb outputs TRBD1, but without DNA this stays unchecked. Germline values: CDR1 SQVTM, CDR2 ANQGSEA. The CDR3 loop spans 13 amino acids.

The V gene is TRBV20-1, the J gene TRBJ2-1; the D gene TCRdb calls, TRBD1, cannot be checked with no DNA. This CDR3 is 12 amino acids long. Germline CDR1 DFQATT, CDR2 SNEGSKA (reference sequence). CDR3 sequence reads: CSARVGGGEQFF.

J is TRBJ1-1 and V is TRBV7-6; TCRdb calls TRBD1, which cannot be checked without DNA. Germline V gene data show CDR1 as SGHVS and CDR2 as FNYEAQ. This CDR3 comprises 17 residues. CDR3 loop: CASSMDRLVTSNTEAFF.

The V call is TRBV20-1, the J call TRBJ2-5; TCRdb picks TRBD1, but there is no DNA to check that call. CDR3 length: 14 amino acids. CDR1 is DFQATT and CDR2 is SNEGSKA in the germline V gene (reference sequence). CDR3 sequence: CSAQVGGREETQYF.

The chain has TRBV4-3 and TRBJ2-3. The CDR3 contains 16 residues. Looked up from germline, CDR1 is LGHNA and CDR2 is YSLEER. The CDR3 region is CASSQEIMDYSDTQYF.

The J gene is TRBJ1-1, the V gene TRBV7-2; the TCRdb call, TRBD1, lacks DNA for checking. This CDR3 region has 14 residues. Per germline, CDR1 SGHTA and CDR2 FQGNSA. The CDR3 sequence: CASTIPGGRTEAFF.

The chain uses TRBV20-1 and TRBJ2-6; TCRdb designates TRBD1, a call that cannot be tested without DNA. Germline CDR1 and CDR2: DFQATT and SNEGSKA (reference sequence). This CDR3 has 17 residues. CDR3 residues: CSARDRGSTSGANVLTF.

The chain is built from TRBV12-3 or TRBV12-4 and TRBJ1-5. The CDR3 length is 13 residues. This CDR3 reads CASSLVQTQPQHF.

The chain recombines TRBV18 with TRBJ2-2; without DNA, the TCRdb call of TRBD1 cannot be checked. The CDR3 has 15 amino acids. Germline CDR1 and CDR2: KGHSH and LQKENI. The CDR3 region is CASSKETGRTGELFF.

The V gene is TRBV9, the J gene TRBJ2-3; TCRdb's D gene call, TRBD1, goes unchecked for lack of DNA. Per germline, CDR1 SGDLS and CDR2 YYNGEE. The length of the CDR3 is 17 residues. The CDR3: CASSPLGGRLTTDTQYF.

V and J are TRBV20-1 and TRBJ2-1. Germline CDR1 reads DFQATT; CDR2 reads SNEGSKA (reference sequence). The CDR3 runs 14 residues. The CDR3 spells CSARALSSYNEQFF.

The genes are TRBV7-9 and TRBJ2-5; the TCRdb D gene call, TRBD2, has no DNA to confirm it. Germline values: CDR1 SEHNR, CDR2 FQNEAQ (reference sequence). This CDR3 has 14 amino acids. The CDR3 region is CASSPGLAEETQYF.

The chain recombines TRBV5-6 with TRBJ2-2. The CDR3 has 16 amino acids. Germline lookup yields CDR1 SGHDT and CDR2 YYEEEE. The CDR3 is CASSLGVRRSTGELFF.

CDR3 protein: CASSLGLDTNTGELFF. The chain is built from TRBV6-1 and TRBJ2-2; TCRdb calls TRBD2, which cannot be checked without DNA. CDR1 MNHNS and CDR2 SASEGT come from the germline V gene. The CDR3 runs 16 residues.

This chain joins TRBV28 and TRBJ2-7; TCRdb proposes TRBD1, but this gene call is untestable without DNA. The germline CDR1 and CDR2 sequences are MDHEN and SYDVKM. This CDR3 region has 14 residues. The CDR3 here is CASSFSGPGYEQYF.

The chain joins TRBV7-2 to TRBJ2-7; the TCRdb D gene call, TRBD1, has no DNA to confirm it. Germline lookup yields CDR1 SGHTA and CDR2 FQGNSA. The CDR3 runs 15 residues. The CDR3 region is CASSLVTGQGHEQYF. Complete variable domain (other parts from reference TRBV7-2 and TRBJ2-7): GAGVSQSPSNKVTEKGKDVELRCDPISGHTALYWYRQSLGQGLEFLIYFQGNSAPDKSGLPSDRFSAERTGGSVSTLTIQRTQQEDSAVYLCASSLVTGQGHEQYFGPGTRLTVT.

The rearrangement uses TRBV7-8 and TRBJ2-5. CDR3 length: 14 residues. Germline CDR1 is SGHVS and CDR2 is FQNEAQ. This chain's CDR3 is CASSLSVFGETQYF.

V usage is TRBV15 and J usage is TRBJ2-1; checking the TCRdb D call of TRBD1 is not possible without DNA. Germline V CDR1 and CDR2: LNHNV, YYDKDF (reference sequence). This CDR3 has 16 amino acids. Here the CDR3 reads CATSRDIQQGRNEQFF. The whole variable domain, remainder taken from reference TRBV15 and TRBJ2-1, is DAMVIQNPRYQVTQFGKPVTLSCSQTLNHNVMYWYQQKSSQAPKLLFHYYDKDFNNEADTPDNFQSRRPNTSFCFLDIRSPGLGDTAMYLCATSRDIQQGRNEQFFGPGTRLTVL.

The chain carries TRBV9 and TRBJ1-4; TCRdb outputs TRBD1, but without DNA this stays unchecked. This CDR3 has 16 residues. Looked up from germline, CDR1 is SGDLS and CDR2 is YYNGEE. CDR3 in amino acids: CASSPRGSGAGEKLFF.

The genes are TRBV6-5 and TRBJ1-1; TCRdb's D gene call, TRBD1, goes unchecked for lack of DNA. There are 13 residues in the CDR3. Per the germline V gene, CDR1 is MNHEY and CDR2 is SVGAGI. The CDR3 spells CASRRQVNTEAFF.